These T cell receptor beta chains were read from a single sample in a study of cytomegalovirus exposure and HLA in healthy donors. Sequencing used immunoSEQ multiplex PCR; TCRdb keeps in-frame clones, though not all of them. The sample includes roughly 150,000 clones, over 80% of them seen just once. The sequenced sample was PBMCs. These receptors were collected from a male donor in good health and CMV-seronegative. The CDR3 runs from the conserved cysteine through the conserved F or W. A D gene is named only where the DNA matches it firmly. A row's size may be missing; if present it is once, few, many or a size class.

>TRBJ1-2|TRBD1|14|TRBV9|.
TGTGCCAGCAGCCCACAGGGGGCTGGCTATGGCTACACCTTC
CASSPQGAGYGYTF
>TRBJ1-1|.|13|TRBV5-6|.
TGTGCCAGCAGCCTAGACAGCTTGACTGAAGCTTTCTTT
CASSLDSLTEAFF
>TRBJ1-4|.|14|TRBV6-5|.
TGTGCCAGCAGTACCGGCGACAGCAATGAAAAACTGTTTTTT
CASSTGDSNEKLFF
>TRBJ2-4|.|13|TRBV6-1|few
TGTGCCAGCAGTGCTTCCCAGGGGTACATTCAGTACTTC
CASSASQGYIQYF
>TRBJ2-7|.|16|TRBV6-6|.
TGTGCCAGCAGTTACTCTTGGGCCCAGGGGAGGGGCGAGCAGTACTTC
CASSYSWAQGRGEQYF
>TRBJ2-6|.|16|TRBV6-1|once
TGTGCCAGCAGTGCCCCTCGAGGGATCAGGGCCAACGTCCTGACTTTC
CASSAPRGIRANVLTF
>TRBJ2-2|TRBD1|14|TRBV30|.
TGTGCCTGGAGCAGACAGGGAAACACCGGGGAGCTGTTTTTT
CAWSRQGNTGELFF
>TRBJ1-6|.|16|TRBV5-1|few
TGCGCCAGCAGCTTGGATACCTACTCCTATAATTCACCCCTCCACTTT
CASSLDTYSYNSPLHF
>TRBJ1-2|.|14|TRBV2|.
TGTGCCAGCAGTGCGATAGAGGCTGGGTATGGCTACACCTTC
CASSAIEAGYGYTF
>TRBJ1-1|.|11|TRBV5-6|.
TGTGCCAGCAGCTCTCTCGGTGAAGCTTTCTTT
CASSSLGEAFF
>TRBJ2-3|.|16|TRBV5-1|.
TGCGCCAGCAGCTTGGATCGTGACAGGTTCACAGATACGCAGTATTTT
CASSLDRDRFTDTQYF
>TRBJ2-5|.|13|TRBV6-1|.
TGTGCCAGCAGTGTGCACACACAAGAGACCCAGTACTTC
CASSVHTQETQYF
>TRBJ1-3|TRBD1|17|TRBV2|.
TGTGCCAGCAGCCCAAATTGGGGACAGGGGTCTGGAAACACCATATATTTT
CASSPNWGQGSGNTIYF
>TRBJ1-1|TRBD1|16|TRBV7-2|.
TGTGCCAGCAGCTTAGATCCAAACGGACAGGGAACTGAAGCTTTCTTT
CASSLDPNGQGTEAFF
>TRBJ1-5|.|15|TRBV6-6|.
TGTGCCAGCAACTTAGGACAGCCCAGCAATCAGCCCCAGCATTTT
CASNLGQPSNQPQHF
>TRBJ1-2|.|14|TRBV15|.
TGTGCCACCAGCAGAGATATACAGTTCTATGGCTACACCTTC
CATSRDIQFYGYTF
>TRBJ1-1|.|15|TRBV11-2|few
TGTGCCAGCAGCCCCTCGATAGCCAGAGGGACTGAAGCTTTCTTT
CASSPSIARGTEAFF
>TRBJ1-6|.|17|TRBV18|.
TGTGCCAGCTCACCACTGCGGGCAGGTGAAATGTATGGGACCCTCCACTTT
CASSPLRAGEMYGTLHF
>TRBJ2-1|TRBD1|14|TRBV7-2|.
TGTGCCAGCAGCTTGGATTACAGGGGTGGGGTGCAGTTCTTC
CASSLDYRGGVQFF
>TRBJ1-6|.|20|TRBV4-3|.
TGCGCCAGCAGCCAAGATTTCGCCCGGACTTCGATAGGCAAGGCTTCACCCCTCCACTTT
CASSQDFARTSIGKASPLHF
>TRBJ2-7|TRBD1|14|TRBV5-1|.
TGCGCCAGCAGCACCCGACAGGGGGACTACGAGCAGTACTTC
CASSTRQGDYEQYF
>TRBJ2-7|TRBD1|15|TRBV27|.
TGTGCCAGCAGCCTCAGTCGGACAGGGGACTACGAGCAGTACTTC
CASSLSRTGDYEQYF
>TRBJ2-2|.|16|TRBV5-1|.
TGCGCCAGCAGCTTTCTCAGGGGCCCGGACACCGGGGAGCTGTTTTTT
CASSFLRGPDTGELFF
>TRBJ2-6|TRBD1|16|TRBV5-4|.
TGTGCCAGCAGCTTTGACAGGGTCTCTGGGGCCAACGTCCTGACTTTC
CASSFDRVSGANVLTF
>TRBJ1-4|.|14|TRBV5-1|few
TGCGCCAGCAGCTTCCAGGGCCAGCGTGAAAAACTGTTTTTT
CASSFQGQREKLFF
>TRBJ1-2|TRBD1|14|TRBV4-1|.
TGCGCCAGCAGCCAAGTGTGGACAGGGGGCGGCTACACCTTC
CASSQVWTGGGYTF
>TRBJ2-3|.|15|TRBV28|.
TGTGCCAGCAGTTCGTGGGAGATTGTCACAGATACGCAGTATTTT
CASSSWEIVTDTQYF
>TRBJ1-1|.|12|TRBV12-5|few
TGTGCTACCCGAGACAGGCACACTGAAGCTTTCTTT
CATRDRHTEAFF
>TRBJ2-3|TRBD2|15|TRBV18|.
TGTGCCAGCTCACGGACTAGCGGATTCACAGATACGCAGTATTTT
CASSRTSGFTDTQYF
>TRBJ1-1|TRBD1|13|TRBV29-1|.
TGCAGCGTTGAAGGGACAGGGAACACTGAAGCTTTCTTT
CSVEGTGNTEAFF
>TRBJ1-3|.|13|TRBV25-1|.
TGTGCCAGCAGCCCCACAGGGGGAAACACCATATATTTT
CASSPTGGNTIYF
>TRBJ2-7|TRBD1|14|TRBV30|.
TGTGCCTGGAACGGACAGGGGTTTTCCTACGAGCAGTACTTC
CAWNGQGFSYEQYF
>TRBJ1-1|.|13|TRBV5-4|.
TGTGCCAGCAGCTTGCCAGGGGACACTGAAGCTTTCTTT
CASSLPGDTEAFF
>TRBJ2-5|TRBD2|16|TRBV19|.
TGTGCCAGTAGTAGGGCGACTAGCGGGGGAGAAGAGACCCAGTACTTC
CASSRATSGGEETQYF
>TRBJ1-3|.|15|TRBV7-8|.
TGTGCCAGCAGCTTAGCGCCTAACCCGGGAAACACCATATATTTT
CASSLAPNPGNTIYF
>TRBJ2-7|TRBD2|12|TRBV6-9|.
TGTGCCAGCATTAAGCGGGAGGGTGAGCAGTACTTC
CASIKREGEQYF